A selection of T cell receptor beta chains follows, all from one sample in a study of Graves' ophthalmopathy and Graves' hyperthyroidism. TCRdb re-derived calls from the multiplex PCR reads in MiXCR, one entry per CDR3 protein. The sample lists about 200,000 distinct CDR3 sequences; 25% to 30% were seen once. Sequencing was performed on peripheral blood. These receptor sequences come from a man over 45 with Graves' ophthalmopathy. Both conserved end residues are part of each CDR3. D genes are given only for firm matches. Where a row states a size, it is once, few, many or the class of an expanded clone; other rows omit it.

J	V	D	size	CDR3	DNA
TRBJ2-1	TRBV20-1	-	many	CSARDVGESSYNEQFF	TGCAGTGCTAGAGATGTGGGGGAGAGCTCCTACAATGAGCAGTTCTTC
TRBJ1-2	TRBV6-4	TRBD1	many	CASSPFAGQGRRDGYTF	TGTGCCAGCAGCCCATTCGCCGGACAGGGGAGGAGGGATGGCTACACCTTC
TRBJ1-5	TRBV28	-	many	CASSFLQGSNQPQHF	TGTGCCAGCAGTTTTTTGCAGGGCTCCAATCAGCCCCAGCATTTT
TRBJ2-7	TRBV30	TRBD1	many	CACRDRNTYEQYF	TGTGCCTGCCGGGACAGGAACACCTACGAGCAGTACTTC
TRBJ2-7	TRBV27	-	many	CASGPNFNYEQYF	TGTGCCAGCGGACCTAATTTCAACTACGAGCAGTACTTC
TRBJ1-2	TRBV29-1	-	once	CSVAHGLGGYTF	TGCAGCGTTGCTCATGGGCTAGGTGGCTACACCTTC
TRBJ2-7	TRBV6-2/TRBV6-3	-	many	CASRTTYEQYF	TGTGCCAGCAGAACTACCTACGAGCAGTACTTC
TRBJ2-7	TRBV28	-	-	CASSADKGLTTSYEQYF	TGTGCCAGCAGTGCGGATAAGGGCTTGACAACCAGCTACGAGCAGTACTTC
TRBJ2-1	TRBV20-1	-	many	CSANPPGRYNEQFF	TGCAGTGCTAACCCGCCGGGGCGGTACAATGAGCAGTTCTTC
TRBJ2-5	TRBV29-1	TRBD1	many	CSVEALTGGRETQYF	TGCAGCGTTGAAGCTCTGACAGGGGGCAGAGAGACCCAGTACTTC
TRBJ2-7	TRBV6-5	-	many	CASSYRRDFPEQYF	TGTGCCAGCAGTTATCGCAGGGATTTTCCCGAGCAGTACTTC
TRBJ2-2	TRBV20-1	-	-	CSARPAYTGELFF	TGCAGTGCTAGACCAGCTTATACCGGGGAGCTGTTTTTT
TRBJ1-1	TRBV24-1	TRBD1	many	CATSTQGGTEAFF	TGTGCCACCTCGACTCAGGGGGGCACTGAAGCTTTCTTT
TRBJ2-2	TRBV10-3	-	many	CAISEGRTGELFF	TGTGCCATCAGTGAGGGGAGGACCGGGGAGCTGTTTTTT
TRBJ2-5	TRBV6-5	TRBD2	many	CASSLAGPDYETQYF	TGTGCCAGCAGCCTAGCGGGCCCGGATTACGAGACCCAGTACTTC
TRBJ1-5	TRBV5-5	-	many	CASSLEGNPQPQHF	TGTGCCAGCAGCTTGGAAGGGAATCCTCAGCCCCAGCATTTT
TRBJ2-5	TRBV6-5	TRBD1	few	CASSYGTGGRETQYF	TGTGCCAGCAGTTATGGGACAGGGGGCAGGGAGACCCAGTACTTC
TRBJ2-5	TRBV30	-	many	CAWRLGNTQYF	TGTGCCTGGCGTCTAGGGAACACCCAGTACTTC
TRBJ2-5	TRBV29-1	-	many	CSVEARSYGPRGETQYF	TGCAGCGTTGAAGCGCGCTCCTACGGCCCCCGGGGAGAGACCCAGTACTTC
TRBJ2-3	TRBV2	TRBD2	many	CASSDSAGTSLKQRPTDTQYF	TGTGCCAGCAGTGATTCGGCCGGGACTAGTCTTAAGCAAAGGCCCACAGATACGCAGTATTTT
TRBJ2-7	TRBV11-2	TRBD2	-	CASSLDSGRSYEQYF	TGTGCCAGCAGCTTAGATAGCGGGAGATCCTACGAGCAGTACTTC
TRBJ1-2	TRBV7-2	TRBD1	many	CASSLEGQGLYGYTF	TGTGCCAGCAGCTTAGAGGGACAGGGCCTCTATGGCTACACCTTC
TRBJ2-7	TRBV7-2	TRBD2	many	CASSLLAGGAGEQYF	TGTGCCAGCAGCTTACTAGCGGGAGGGGCCGGTGAGCAGTACTTC
TRBJ1-2	TRBV28	-	many	CASSLLFTF	TGTGCCAGCAGCTTGCTTTTCACCTTC